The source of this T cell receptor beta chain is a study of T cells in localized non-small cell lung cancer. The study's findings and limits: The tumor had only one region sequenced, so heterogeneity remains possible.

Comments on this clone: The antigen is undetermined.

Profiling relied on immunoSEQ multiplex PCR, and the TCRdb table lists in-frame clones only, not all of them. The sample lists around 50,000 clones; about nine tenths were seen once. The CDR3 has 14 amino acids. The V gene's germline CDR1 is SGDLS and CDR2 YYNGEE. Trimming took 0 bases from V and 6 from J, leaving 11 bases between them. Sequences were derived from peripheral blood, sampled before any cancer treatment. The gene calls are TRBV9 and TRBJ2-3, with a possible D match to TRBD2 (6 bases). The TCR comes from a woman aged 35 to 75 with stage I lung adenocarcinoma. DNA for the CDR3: TGTGCCAGCAGCGTAGTAGATGGGAGGGATACGCAGTATTTT. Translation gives CASSVVDGRDTQYF.